The 29 T cell receptor beta chains below all came from one sample that was sequenced in a study of CD8+CD57+ T cells in acquired aplastic anemia. Patients sequenced had flow cytometry evidence of CD8+CD57+ cell expansion. Genomic DNA acted as the template from which TCR beta VDJ combination and CDR3 sequence profiling were carried out. MiXCR, applied by TCRdb to the reads, yields one record per CDR3 protein. Counted here are under 250,000 distinct CDR3 sequences, 40% to 50% occurring once; the ten biggest clones make up roughly 8%. The sequenced sample was sorted CD4+, CD8+, or CD8+CD57+ T cells (not recorded which) from PBMCs. The receptor set was obtained from a human donor with aplastic anemia.

A remark on this clonotype: An end of the junction differs from the germline gene, which may be a read error. The chain has TRBV13 and TRBJ2-1, with D tentatively TRBD1 (5 bases). CDR3 length: 15 residues. Germline V CDR1 and CDR2: PRHDT, FYEKMQ (reference sequence). CDR3 in DNA: TGTGCCAGCAGTGTAGGGCCCTGGGGCCTCAATAAGCAGTTCTTC. This translates into CASSVGPWGLNKQFF.

V is TRBV11-3 and J is TRBJ1-1; possibly TRBD1 for D (5 bases). Germline CDR1 reads SGHNT; CDR2 reads YENEEA. The V and J ends lost 4 bases and 0 bases respectively, with 12 bases between them. The CDR3 is 15 amino acids. This CDR3 is CASSSQGGVNTEAFF. DNA of the CDR3: TGTGCCAGCAGCTCCCAGGGAGGGGTGAACACTGAAGCTTTCTTT. The variable domain in full, with the rest retrieved from reference TRBV11-3 and TRBJ1-1, is EAGVVQSPRYKIIEKKQPVAFWCNPISGHNTLYWYLQNLGQGPELLIRYENEEAVDDSQLPKDRFSAERLKGVDSTLKIQPAELGDSAVYLCASSSQGGVNTEAFFGQGTRLTVV.

There are a few counts of this clonotype. This chain joins TRBV15 and TRBJ2-7; D possibly corresponds to TRBD1 (6 bases). V lost 0 bases and J lost 4, with 13 bases in between. The length of the CDR3 is 15 residues. From germline, CDR1 is LNHNV and CDR2 YYDKDF (reference sequence). The CDR3 bases are TGTGCCACCAGCAGAGATAGGGGTCAGGGGTACGAGCAGTACTTC. This gives the protein CATSRDRGQGYEQYF.

A note on this clonotype: The junction shows a germline mismatch at one end, possibly a read error. The chain is built from TRBV5-1 and TRBJ1-2; no firm D call. CDR1 is SGHRS and CDR2 is YFSETQ in the germline V gene. The CDR3 is made up of 16 amino acids. The DNA of the CDR3 is TGCGCCAGCAGTTACACAGTGTTGCGCCTGCACTATGGCTACGCCTTC. It codes for CASSYTVLRLHYGYAF.

In the case of this clonotype: An end of the junction differs from the germline gene, which may be a read error. The V gene is TRBV10-3, the J gene TRBJ2-1; 10 bases are shared with TRBD2. The CDR3 spans 16 residues. Germline CDR1 reads ENHRY; CDR2 reads SYGVKD. CDR3 coding DNA: TGTGCCAGCAGTGAAGGAGCGGGAGGGCCTTACAATGAGCAGTTCTTC. Its protein is CASSEGAGGPYNEQFF.

In this sample, this clonotype turned up a few times. The chain links TRBV7-9 to TRBJ1-3, with D perhaps TRBD1 (6 bases). Trimming pared 4 bases from V and 0 bases from J, leaving 10 bases between. This CDR3 spans 15 amino acids. Germline CDR1 SEHNR, CDR2 FQNEAQ (reference sequence). CDR3 sequence (DNA): TGTGCCAGCAGCTCACAGGGCACCTCTGGAAACACCATATATTTT. It codes for CASSSQGTSGNTIYF.

This clonotype was detected many times. This rearrangement joins TRBV9 to TRBJ1-2; 8 bases map to TRBD1. CDR3 length: 15 amino acids. The trim removed 1 base at V and 6 bases at J, leaving 8 bases unmatched. Germline-derived CDR1 and CDR2 are SGDLS and YYNGEE. In DNA, the CDR3 is TGTGCCAGCAGCGTACTCAGGGGGCAGGGTCATGGCTACACCTTC. Protein sequence: CASSVLRGQGHGYTF.

This chain uses TRBV2 with TRBJ1-5; D possibly corresponds to TRBD1 (5 bases). Germline V CDR1 and CDR2: SNHLY, FYNNEI. This CDR3 is 15 amino acids long. Trimming stripped 3 bases from V and 4 bases from J, with 13 bases between. As DNA, the CDR3 is TGTGCCAGCAGTGAGGGCCGACAGCCGAATCAGCCCCAGCATTTT. It translates to CASSEGRQPNQPQHF.

The sample holds many counts of this clonotype. The chain couples TRBV24-1 to TRBJ1-5, with no clear D. There are 14 residues in the CDR3. V was trimmed by 7 bases and J by 2 bases, leaving 11 bases between them. Germline CDR1 is KGHDR and CDR2 is SFDVKD. Here the CDR3 reads CATRVGFGNQPQHF. The CDR3 nucleotides read TGTGCCACCAGGGTCGGATTCGGCAATCAGCCCCAGCATTTT.

The J gene is TRBJ2-5, the V gene TRBV7-7; D remains unclear. This CDR3 spans 15 amino acids. V lost 1 base, J lost 4 bases, and 13 bases lay in between. Germline values: CDR1 SSHAT, CDR2 FNYEAQ (reference sequence). In nucleotides, the CDR3 is TGTGCCAGCAGCTTAGGTCCTGGACGCCGAGAGACCCAGTACTTC. Residues: CASSLGPGRRETQYF.

Remarks on this clonotype: Given a much more abundant clone one base away, this may be a read error. The chain recombines TRBV5-1 with TRBJ1-4; 8 bases map to TRBD1. The CDR3 covers 16 residues. The V segment lost 1 base and the J segment 7 bases; nucleotides outside the gene matches: 9. Per the germline V gene, CDR1 is SGHRS and CDR2 is YFSETQ. The CDR3 spells CASSLNRQGTSEKLFF. CDR3 in DNA: TGCGCCAGCAGCTTGAATAGACAGGGGACGAGTGAAAAACTGTTTTTT.

This clonotype was picked up many times. The chain employs TRBV7-6 and TRBJ1-4; D gene ambiguous. Per the germline V gene, CDR1 is SGHVS and CDR2 is FNYEAQ. The CDR3 consists of 13 residues. V dropped 7 bases and J dropped 12 bases, with 18 bases sitting between them. The chain's CDR3 is CASTSGPQRELFF. The CDR3 DNA reads as TGTGCCAGCACCTCCGGGCCGCAAAGGGAACTGTTTTTT.

Written as DNA, the CDR3 is TGTGCCAGCAGTTACGAGGCCGCTACTTCTTACGAGCAGTACTTC. Translation: CASSYEAATSYEQYF. The gene calls are TRBV6-5 and TRBJ2-7, with D hard to call. V was cut by 2 bases and J by 4 bases, with 15 bases left in between. This CDR3 is 15 amino acids long. CDR1 MNHEY and CDR2 SVGAGI come from the germline V gene.

Of note for this clonotype: One end of the junction is discordant with germline, which a read error may explain. This sequence joins TRBV12-3 or TRBV12-4 and TRBJ2-2, with TRBD2 identical over 12 bases. CDR3 size: 12 residues. The CDR3 DNA follows: TGTGCCAGCAGCTTGACTAGCGGGGGGCTGTTTTTT. Protein product: CASSLTSGGLFF.

The chain joins TRBV18 to TRBJ1-5; no reliable D call. The CDR3 consists of 12 residues. Germline-derived CDR1 and CDR2 are KGHSH and LQKENI. V lost 5 bases and J lost 3, with 5 bases in between. CDR3 bases: TGTGCCAGCTCAGATCTCAATCAGCCCCAGCATTTT. It yields the protein CASSDLNQPQHF.

A few counts support this clonotype. The genes are TRBV9 and TRBJ2-5; no clear D gene. V was clipped by 0 bases and J by 4 bases, with 4 bases between them. Germline values: CDR1 SGDLS, CDR2 YYNGEE. This CDR3 is built from 12 residues. The CDR3, as DNA: TGTGCCAGCAGCGTAGCTGGAGAGACCCAGTACTTC. This encodes CASSVAGETQYF. Combining the CDR3 with reference TRBV9 and TRBJ2-5 gives the whole variable domain DSGVTQTPKHLITATGQRVTLRCSPRSGDLSVYWYQQSLDQGLQFLIQYYNGEERAKGNILERFSAQQFPDLHSELNLSSLELGDSALYFCASSVAGETQYFGPGTRLLVL.

Concerning this clonotype itself: A much larger clone differs from this one at a single base, so this may be a read error. The chain is built from TRBV6-5 and TRBJ1-2; D may be TRBD1 (6 bases). The CDR3 sequence is 15 residues long. Germline V gene lookup returns CDR1 MNHEY and CDR2 SVGAGI. The CDR3 DNA sequence: TGTGCCAGCGGTTACAGGGCAGAACTTAACTATGGCTACACCTTC. Its protein is CASGYRAELNYGYTF.

V and J are TRBV24-1 and TRBJ2-1; D unclear. From germline, CDR1 is KGHDR and CDR2 SFDVKD. This CDR3 has 13 amino acids. The V end was cut by 5 bases, the J end by 5 bases, with 9 bases between. The DNA for the CDR3 is TGTGCCACCAGTGGTTACAGAAACAATGAGCAGTTCTTC. Its protein is CATSGYRNNEQFF.

V is TRBV7-2 and J is TRBJ2-7, with a weak D call TRBD2 (5 bases). Germline CDR1 SGHTA, CDR2 FQGNSA. V was cut by 5 bases and J by 0 bases, with 14 bases left in between. This CDR3 contains 15 residues. The CDR3 DNA reads TGTGCCAGCAGCGGAGGTTCCGGGAACTCCTACGAGCAGTACTTC. Translation: CASSGGSGNSYEQYF.

This clonotype was seen at least ten times. The gene calls are TRBV29-1 and TRBJ2-1; D perhaps matches TRBD2 (5 bases). The CDR3 consists of 14 residues. From germline, CDR1 is SQVTM and CDR2 ANQGSEA. Trimming took off 7 bases at V and 0 bases at J, with 13 bases between the two ends. CDR3 residues: CSGLGGGSYNEQFF. CDR3 DNA: TGCAGCGGACTCGGAGGAGGCTCCTACAATGAGCAGTTCTTC.

About this clonotype: A read error is likely, as this CDR3 ends without the conserved phenylalanine or tryptophan. The V call is TRBV10-3, the J call TRBJ2-5; the match to TRBD2 covers 12 bases. The CDR3 length is 14 residues. The V gene's germline CDR1 is ENHRY and CDR2 SYGVKD. The V gene end was trimmed by 5 bases and the J gene end by 3 bases; junction bases not matched to a gene: 1. As DNA, the CDR3 is TGTGCCATCAGTTGGACTAGCGGGGAAGAGACCCAGTACCTC. This encodes CAISWTSGEETQYL.

This clonotype was observed at least ten times. In nucleotides, the CDR3 is TGTGCCAGCAGCGAGAGGACAGGGTATGGCTACACCTTC. It codes for CASSERTGYGYTF. The V and J genes are TRBV9 and TRBJ1-2; 8 bases align to TRBD1. CDR1 is SGDLS, CDR2 YYNGEE, per germline. This CDR3 has 13 amino acids. V lost 3 bases and J lost 5; bases outside the gene matches: 3.

There are many counts of this clonotype. V is TRBV4-1 and J is TRBJ2-5; weak D call: TRBD1 (7 bases). Germline V gives CDR1 MGHRA, CDR2 YSYEKL. The CDR3 loop spans 15 amino acids. Trimming pared 4 bases from V and 5 bases from J, leaving 17 bases between. CDR3 sequence reads: CASSPAEQGRETQYF. For the CDR3, the DNA is TGCGCCAGCAGCCCAGCAGAACAGGGGAGGGAGACCCAGTACTTC.

The chain recombines TRBV2 with TRBJ2-2; the D is unclear. This CDR3 has 13 residues. Germline V CDR1 and CDR2: SNHLY, FYNNEI. Trimming removed 7 bases at V and 0 bases at J, with 6 bases between. The CDR3 reads CASMLANTGELFF. In nucleotides, the CDR3 is TGTGCCAGCATGCTAGCGAACACCGGGGAGCTGTTTTTT.

This rearrangement joins TRBV9 to TRBJ1-4; possible D gene TRBD1, 5 bases. This CDR3 is built from 17 residues. Germline CDR1 SGDLS, CDR2 YYNGEE. V lost 3 bases and J lost 5, with 20 bases in between. Written as DNA, the CDR3 is TGTGCCAGCAGCGAGGCCTCGTTAGGGACGGAGAATGAAAAACTGTTTTTT. This translates into CASSEASLGTENEKLFF.

V and J are TRBV10-3 and TRBJ1-2, with no clear D. The V end lost 11 bases, the J end lost 8 bases, and 18 bases lay between the germline ends. The CDR3 is 12 amino acids. Germline assignment: CDR1 ENHRY and CDR2 SYGVKD. CDR3 in DNA: TGTGCCGTGCTGTCCCTCCTAGGGGGCTACACCTTC. Translating it yields CAVLSLLGGYTF.

This sequence joins TRBV15 and TRBJ2-7; D gene uncertain. CDR1 LNHNV and CDR2 YYDKDF come from the germline V gene (reference sequence). There are 15 residues in the CDR3. Trimming pared 3 bases from V and 0 bases from J, leaving 12 bases between. The CDR3 bases are TGTGCCACCAGCAGTGCCCTAAGAAGCTCCTACGAGCAGTACTTC. It specifies CATSSALRSSYEQYF. Complete variable domain (other parts from reference TRBV15 and TRBJ2-7): DAMVIQNPRYQVTQFGKPVTLSCSQTLNHNVMYWYQQKSSQAPKLLFHYYDKDFNNEADTPDNFQSRRPNTSFCFLDIRSPGLGDTAMYLCATSSALRSSYEQYFGPGTRLTVT.

A few counts support this clonotype. DNA for the CDR3: TGTGCCAGCAGTCCCTTTTCTGGGTCAACGGATGAGCAGTACTTC. This codes for CASSPFSGSTDEQYF. The J gene is TRBJ2-7, the V gene TRBV6-1; D unclear. This CDR3 is 15 amino acids long. Per germline, CDR1 MNHNS and CDR2 SASEGT. Trimming took off 5 bases at V and 7 bases at J, with 21 bases between the two ends.

In this sample, this clonotype turned up many times. The chain recombines TRBV29-1 with TRBJ1-2; D call uncertain. Looked up from germline, CDR1 is SQVTM and CDR2 is ANQGSEA. Trimming removed 6 bases at V and 1 base at J, with 12 bases between. The CDR3 is 13 residues long. The chain's CDR3 is CSVSGQYNYGYTF. CDR3 nucleotide sequence: TGCAGCGTAAGTGGCCAGTATAACTATGGCTACACCTTC.